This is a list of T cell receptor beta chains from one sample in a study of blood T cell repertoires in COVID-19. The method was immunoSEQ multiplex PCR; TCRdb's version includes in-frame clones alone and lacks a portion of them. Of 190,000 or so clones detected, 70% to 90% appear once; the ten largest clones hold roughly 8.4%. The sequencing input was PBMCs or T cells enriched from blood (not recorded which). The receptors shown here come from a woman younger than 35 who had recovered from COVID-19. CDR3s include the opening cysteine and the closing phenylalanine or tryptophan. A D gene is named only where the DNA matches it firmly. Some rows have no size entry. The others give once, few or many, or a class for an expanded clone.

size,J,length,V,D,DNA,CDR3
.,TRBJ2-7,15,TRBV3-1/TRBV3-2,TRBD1,TGTGCCAGCAGACGAGGCGGGACAGGGTCCTACGAGCAGTACTTC,CASRRGGTGSYEQYF
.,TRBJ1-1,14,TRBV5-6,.,TGTGCCAGCAGCTTGAGACAGTCCAACACTGAAGCTTTCTTT,CASSLRQSNTEAFF
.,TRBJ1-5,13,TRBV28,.,TGTGCCAGCAGTTTGACAGGCAATCAGCCCCAGCATTTT,CASSLTGNQPQHF
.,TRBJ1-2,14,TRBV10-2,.,TGCGCCAGCAGTGGGGCAGAGAATAACTATGGCTACACCTTC,CASSGAENNYGYTF
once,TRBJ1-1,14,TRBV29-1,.,TGCAGCGGCGTCCCAGGGGCCATGAACACTGAAGCTTTCTTT,CSGVPGAMNTEAFF
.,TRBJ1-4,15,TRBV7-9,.,TGTGCCAGCAGCTTAGCGCGGGGCCTCTTGGAAAAACTGTTTTTT,CASSLARGLLEKLFF
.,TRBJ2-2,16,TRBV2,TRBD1,TGTGCCAGCAGAAGTCCGGGACAGGGATACACCGGGGAGCTGTTTTTT,CASRSPGQGYTGELFF
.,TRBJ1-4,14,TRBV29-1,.,TGCAGCGCAGCCCAGGGGAATTCTAATGAAAAACTGTTTTTT,CSAAQGNSNEKLFF
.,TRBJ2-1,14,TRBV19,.,TGTGCCAGTAGTATCCCGGAGACCTACAATGAGCAGTTCTTC,CASSIPETYNEQFF
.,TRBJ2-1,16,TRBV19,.,TGTGCCAGTAGTATCTTCGGGGGAAGAGACTACAATGAGCAGTTCTTC,CASSIFGGRDYNEQFF
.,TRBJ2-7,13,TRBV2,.,TGTGCCAGCTTCGATCCCGAAAGGGGCGAGCAGTACTTC,CASFDPERGEQYF
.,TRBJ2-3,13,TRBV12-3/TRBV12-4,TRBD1,TGTGCCAGCAGGTACAGGGGGTTCGATACGCAGTATTTT,CASRYRGFDTQYF
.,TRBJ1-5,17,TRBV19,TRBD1,TGTGCCAGTAGTATAGATCGGGAGACAGGGGTTACTCAGCCCCAGCATTTT,CASSIDRETGVTQPQHF
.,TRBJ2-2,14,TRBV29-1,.,TGCAGCGTTGATGGGCCTGGTGGGACCGGGGAGCTGTTTTTT,CSVDGPGGTGELFF
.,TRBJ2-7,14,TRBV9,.,TGTGCCAGCAGCGAGGCAGGTAGCTCCTACGAGCAGTACTTC,CASSEAGSSYEQYF
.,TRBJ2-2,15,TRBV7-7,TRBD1,TGTGCCAGCAGCGAAGGGGACAGGGGCACCGGGGAGCTGTTTTTT,CASSEGDRGTGELFF
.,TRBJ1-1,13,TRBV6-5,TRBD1,TGTGCCAGCGCGGGACAGCTGAACACTGAAGCTTTCTTT,CASAGQLNTEAFF
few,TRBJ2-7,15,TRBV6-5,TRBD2,TGTGCCAGCACCTGGACTAGCGGGGGGGACTACGAGCAGTACTTC,CASTWTSGGDYEQYF
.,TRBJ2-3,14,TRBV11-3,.,TGTGCCAGCAGCTTAGGCGGGGACACAGATACGCAGTATTTT,CASSLGGDTDTQYF
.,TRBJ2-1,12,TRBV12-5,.,TGTGCTAGTGGTTTGGTAAGCGGCGAGCAGTTCTTC,CASGLVSGEQFF
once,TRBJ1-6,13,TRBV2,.,TGTGCCAGCAGTGATGCGGGGTTTTCACCCCTCCACTTT,CASSDAGFSPLHF
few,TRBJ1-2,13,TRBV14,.,TGTGCCAGCAGCCAAGGCCAGGGATATGGCTACACCTTC,CASSQGQGYGYTF
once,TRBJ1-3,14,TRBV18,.,TGTGCCAGCTCACCCGGGGATCCCGGAAACACCATATATTTT,CASSPGDPGNTIYF
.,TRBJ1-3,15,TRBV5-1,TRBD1,TGCGCCAGCAGCCAATCCGGGACAGGGGGAAACACCATATATTTT,CASSQSGTGGNTIYF
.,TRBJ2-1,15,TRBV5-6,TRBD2,TGTGCCAGCAGCTTCGTCGGGGGGGCAGGCAATGAGCAGTTCTTC,CASSFVGGAGNEQFF
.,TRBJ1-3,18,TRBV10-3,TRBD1,TGTGCCATTTCGGGACAGGAACTTCTCCGTTTCTCTGGAAACACCATATATTTT,CAISGQELLRFSGNTIYF
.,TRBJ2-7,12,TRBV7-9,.,TGTGCCAGCCAAAAAGGGGGATACGAGCAGTACTTC,CASQKGGYEQYF
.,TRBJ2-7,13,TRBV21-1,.,TGTGCCAGCGAAAGCCCCCGAACCTACGAGCAGTACTTC,CASESPRTYEQYF
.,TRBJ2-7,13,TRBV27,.,TGTGCCAGCAGTCTATCTGCAGACTACGAGCAGTACTTC,CASSLSADYEQYF
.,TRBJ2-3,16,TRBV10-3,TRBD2,TGTGCCATCAGTGATGGACTAGCGGGGGGAACAGATACGCAGTATTTT,CAISDGLAGGTDTQYF
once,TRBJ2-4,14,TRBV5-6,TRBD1,TGTGCCAGCAGCCCCCGGACAGGGGGAAACATTCAGTACTTC,CASSPRTGGNIQYF
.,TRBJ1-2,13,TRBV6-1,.,TGTGCCAGCAGTGAAAGGGCAGGGGATGGCTACACCTTC,CASSERAGDGYTF
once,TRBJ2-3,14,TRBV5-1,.,TGCGCCAGCAGCTTGGGGAGGGTCACAGATACGCAGTATTTT,CASSLGRVTDTQYF
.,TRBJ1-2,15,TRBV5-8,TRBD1,TGTGCCAGCAGCTTGTTGCGGACAGGGTTCGACGGCTACACCTTC,CASSLLRTGFDGYTF
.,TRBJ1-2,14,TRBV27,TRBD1,TGTGCCAGCAGTCCGGGACAGGGTGCCTATGGCTACACCTTC,CASSPGQGAYGYTF
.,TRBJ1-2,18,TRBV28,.,TGTGCCAGCAGTTTAGAGGGCAGGGGTACCCGGGGTAACTATGGCTACACCTTC,CASSLEGRGTRGNYGYTF
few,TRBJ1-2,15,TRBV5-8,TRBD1,TGTGCCAGCAGCGGGGGGGGACAGGGAAATCGTGGCTACACCTTC,CASSGGGQGNRGYTF
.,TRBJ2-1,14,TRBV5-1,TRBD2,TGCGCCAGCAGCCAGCGGGGGGTCTACAATGAGCAGTTCTTC,CASSQRGVYNEQFF
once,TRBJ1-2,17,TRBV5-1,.,TGCGCCAGCAGCCCCCGGAACAGGGCCCCTGGGGAATATGGCTACACCTTC,CASSPRNRAPGEYGYTF
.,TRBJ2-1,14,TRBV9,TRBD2,TGTGCCAGCAGCGTAGATAGCGGGGGGTTTGAGCAGTTCTTC,CASSVDSGGFEQFF
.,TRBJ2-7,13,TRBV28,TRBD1,TGTGCCAGCAGCCTCGGACAGGGTTTGGCGCAGTACTTC,CASSLGQGLAQYF
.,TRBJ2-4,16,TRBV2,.,TGTGCCAGCAAGAAGGGGGCCGGGAGGGCGGTGGACATTCAGTACTTC,CASKKGAGRAVDIQYF
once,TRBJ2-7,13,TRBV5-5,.,TGTGCCAGCAGCTTGGTGACAGCCTACGAGCAGTACTTC,CASSLVTAYEQYF
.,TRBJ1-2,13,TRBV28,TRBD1,TGTGCCATTTCCGGGACAGTATTCGACTACTACACCTTC,CAISGTVFDYYTF
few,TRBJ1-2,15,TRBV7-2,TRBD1,TGTGCCAGCAGCTTAGCGGTGGGACAGGGGTATGGCTACACCTTC,CASSLAVGQGYGYTF
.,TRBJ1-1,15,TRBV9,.,TGTGCCAGCAGCGTAGGGAGGGTAGAGGACACTGAAGCTTTCTTT,CASSVGRVEDTEAFF
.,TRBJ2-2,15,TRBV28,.,TGTGCCAGCAGCTGGGGGGTTTCAATAAACCGGGAGCTGTTTTTT,CASSWGVSINRELFF
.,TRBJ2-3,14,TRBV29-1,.,TGCAGCGTTGTTGACATCGGCATCACAGATACGCAGTATTTT,CSVVDIGITDTQYF
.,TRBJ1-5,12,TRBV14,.,TGTGCCAGCAGCCAGGAGAATCAGCCCCAGCATTTT,CASSQENQPQHF
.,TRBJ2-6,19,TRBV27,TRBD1,TGTGCCAGCAGTTTATCCGGACAGGTCCCCCTCTCTGGGGCCAACGTCCTGACTTTC,CASSLSGQVPLSGANVLTF
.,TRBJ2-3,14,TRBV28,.,TGTGCCAGCTCCTCCTGGAGGGGGCAAGATACGCAGTATTTT,CASSSWRGQDTQYF
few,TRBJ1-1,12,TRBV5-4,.,TGTGCCAGCAGCGGACAGAACACTGAAGCTTTCTTT,CASSGQNTEAFF
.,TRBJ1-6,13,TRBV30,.,TGTGCCTGGAGGGACAGCTCATATTCACCCCTCCACTTT,CAWRDSSYSPLHF
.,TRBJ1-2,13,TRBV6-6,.,TGTGCCAGCAGGACAGTGGCAAACTATGGCTACACCTTC,CASRTVANYGYTF
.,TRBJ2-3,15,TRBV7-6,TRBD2,TGTGCCAGCAGCTTAGCTAGCGGGGGAAGTGATACGCAGTATTTT,CASSLASGGSDTQYF
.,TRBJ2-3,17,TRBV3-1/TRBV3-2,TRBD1,TGTGCCAGCAGCCAAGAGTTCCCGGGACAGCTCCCAGATACGCAGTATTTT,CASSQEFPGQLPDTQYF
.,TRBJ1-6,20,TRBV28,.,TGTGCCAGCAGTCCGTCAGCCCCAGGGGCAGGGAGCTCCTATAATTCACCCCTCCACTTT,CASSPSAPGAGSSYNSPLHF
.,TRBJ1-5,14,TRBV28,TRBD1,TGTGCCAGCCTGGACAGGGGAAGTGGTCAGCCCCAGCATTTT,CASLDRGSGQPQHF
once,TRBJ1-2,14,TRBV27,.,TGTGCCAGCAGCAAGACAGCCCGCCATAGTGGGTACACCTTC,CASSKTARHSGYTF